These T cell receptor beta chains were read from a single sample in a study of response to subunit inactivated influenza vaccine. TCRdb passed the RT-PCR reads through MiXCR, listing each CDR3 protein once. The data contain 600,000 to 700,000 distinct CDR3 sequences, 14% of them singletons. Sequenced here: PBMCs from blood, sampled around 14 days before vaccination. Source of these receptors: a man aged 50-59 years who received an inactivated influenza vaccine. Both conserved end residues are part of each CDR3. D genes are given only for firm matches. Where a row states a size, it is once, few, many or the class of an expanded clone; other rows omit it.

v_call: TRBV3-1; clone_size: few; j_call: TRBJ2-1; d_call: .; cdr3_nt: TGTGCCAGCAGCCAAGTCACTGAGCAGTTCTTC; cdr3_aa: CASSQVTEQFF
v_call: TRBV11-1; clone_size: many; j_call: TRBJ2-1; d_call: TRBD2; cdr3_nt: TGTGCCAGCAGCTTCTTTCCGCTGACTAGCGGGGGACCAAGCTCCTACAATGAGCAGTTCTTC; cdr3_aa: CASSFFPLTSGGPSSYNEQFF
v_call: TRBV15; clone_size: .; j_call: TRBJ2-1; d_call: TRBD1; cdr3_nt: TGTGCCACACTATTGGGACAGGGGTCGTTCAATGAGCAGTTCTTC; cdr3_aa: CATLLGQGSFNEQFF
v_call: TRBV4-1; clone_size: .; j_call: TRBJ1-6; d_call: TRBD1; cdr3_nt: TGCGCCAGCAGCCAAGGAGGGACAGCTAGGGGGACCCTCCACTTT; cdr3_aa: CASSQGGTARGTLHF
v_call: TRBV6-2/TRBV6-3; clone_size: few; j_call: TRBJ2-2; d_call: TRBD2; cdr3_nt: TGTGCCAGCAGCCCGACTAGCGGGATCGGGGAGCTGTTTTTT; cdr3_aa: CASSPTSGIGELFF
v_call: TRBV28; clone_size: .; j_call: TRBJ2-1; d_call: .; cdr3_nt: TGTGCCAGCAAAACTAGGACCTACAATGAGCAGTTCTTC; cdr3_aa: CASKTRTYNEQFF
v_call: TRBV5-1; clone_size: .; j_call: TRBJ2-2; d_call: .; cdr3_nt: TGCGCCAGCAGCTTGATAGGGACGGTGGTCACCGGGGAGCTGTTTTTT; cdr3_aa: CASSLIGTVVTGELFF
v_call: TRBV5-1; clone_size: many; j_call: TRBJ2-1; d_call: TRBD1; cdr3_nt: TGCGCCAGCAGCCAGGGGGAGTTCAATGAGCAGTTCTTC; cdr3_aa: CASSQGEFNEQFF
v_call: TRBV20-1; clone_size: .; j_call: TRBJ2-1; d_call: .; cdr3_nt: TGCAGTGCTGATTTGGGGAGGTCCTACAATGAGCAGTTCTTC; cdr3_aa: CSADLGRSYNEQFF
v_call: TRBV24-1; clone_size: .; j_call: TRBJ2-3; d_call: .; cdr3_nt: TGTGCCACCAGTGATTACGGTGGAGGTGGGGCCACAGATACGCAGTATTTT; cdr3_aa: CATSDYGGGGATDTQYF
v_call: TRBV7-2; clone_size: .; j_call: TRBJ2-5; d_call: .; cdr3_nt: TGTGCCAGCAGCTTTGGAGGGTCTGGTAGGGAGACCCAGTACTTC; cdr3_aa: CASSFGGSGRETQYF
v_call: TRBV7-2; clone_size: .; j_call: TRBJ2-1; d_call: .; cdr3_nt: TGTGCCAGCAGCTCCTCTATGACCAATTCCTACAATGAGCAGTTCTTC; cdr3_aa: CASSSSMTNSYNEQFF
v_call: TRBV11-2; clone_size: .; j_call: TRBJ2-4; d_call: .; cdr3_nt: TGTGCCAGCAGCTTAGATCGGAGGGCGGTCGTGGGGACTCAGTACTTC; cdr3_aa: CASSLDRRAVVGTQYF
v_call: TRBV12-3/TRBV12-4; clone_size: many; j_call: TRBJ1-6; d_call: .; cdr3_nt: TGTGCCAGCAGTTTGTCACAGGATAATTCACCCCTCCACTTT; cdr3_aa: CASSLSQDNSPLHF
v_call: TRBV7-9; clone_size: .; j_call: TRBJ1-1; d_call: .; cdr3_nt: TGTGCCAGCAGTCCCGAGATAACTGAAGCTTTCTTT; cdr3_aa: CASSPEITEAFF
v_call: TRBV5-1; clone_size: few; j_call: TRBJ2-2; d_call: TRBD2; cdr3_nt: TGCGCCAGCAGCTTGGGGACTAGTCGTAGTACCGGGGAGCTGTTTTTT; cdr3_aa: CASSLGTSRSTGELFF
v_call: TRBV12-3/TRBV12-4; clone_size: few; j_call: TRBJ1-5; d_call: .; cdr3_nt: TGTGCCAGCAGCGACTCCGGGACCAGAAGCAATCAGCCCCAGCATTTT; cdr3_aa: CASSDSGTRSNQPQHF
v_call: TRBV20-1; clone_size: few; j_call: TRBJ2-1; d_call: TRBD2; cdr3_nt: TGCAGTGCTAGATCTAGCGGGGGGCGGGGGTCCTACAATGAGCAGTTCTTC; cdr3_aa: CSARSSGGRGSYNEQFF
v_call: TRBV5-1; clone_size: many; j_call: TRBJ1-4; d_call: .; cdr3_nt: TGCGCCAGCAGCTTGGACGCTGGTGAAAAACTGTTTTTT; cdr3_aa: CASSLDAGEKLFF
v_call: TRBV4-1; clone_size: few; j_call: TRBJ2-1; d_call: .; cdr3_nt: TGCGCCAGCAGCCAAGATCAGGCCCCTAGCATCGATGAGCAGTTCTTC; cdr3_aa: CASSQDQAPSIDEQFF
v_call: TRBV7-2; clone_size: .; j_call: TRBJ2-5; d_call: TRBD1; cdr3_nt: TGTGCCAGCAGCTTAAGCGACAGGGGGTGGGAGACCCAGTACTTC; cdr3_aa: CASSLSDRGWETQYF
v_call: TRBV7-3; clone_size: many; j_call: TRBJ2-3; d_call: TRBD2; cdr3_nt: TGTGCCAGCAGCCCCAACGGACTAGCGAACACAGATACGCAGTATTTT; cdr3_aa: CASSPNGLANTDTQYF
v_call: TRBV29-1; clone_size: few; j_call: TRBJ2-3; d_call: .; cdr3_nt: TGCAGCGTTGTCGGGAATCCCCGCACAGATACGCAGTATTTT; cdr3_aa: CSVVGNPRTDTQYF
v_call: TRBV10-1; clone_size: once; j_call: TRBJ2-3; d_call: .; cdr3_nt: TGCGCCAGCAGTGAGCGGGGGACCACAGATACGCAGTATTTT; cdr3_aa: CASSERGTTDTQYF
v_call: TRBV5-1; clone_size: many; j_call: TRBJ1-2; d_call: .; cdr3_nt: TGCGCCAGCAGCTTGGGTTCAGACAAAAACTATGGCTACACCTTC; cdr3_aa: CASSLGSDKNYGYTF
v_call: TRBV20-1; clone_size: .; j_call: TRBJ2-3; d_call: .; cdr3_nt: TGCAGTGCTAGCCCTAGGTTAGTCTCTAGCACAGATACGCAGTATTTT; cdr3_aa: CSASPRLVSSTDTQYF
v_call: TRBV27; clone_size: .; j_call: TRBJ2-3; d_call: .; cdr3_nt: TGTGCCAGCAGCCCGGTAGCAATGGCGGGCACAGATACGCAGTATTTT; cdr3_aa: CASSPVAMAGTDTQYF
v_call: TRBV20-1; clone_size: few; j_call: TRBJ2-5; d_call: TRBD2; cdr3_nt: TGCAGTGCTAGAGATACGCTAGCGGGACGACAAGAGACCCAGTACTTC; cdr3_aa: CSARDTLAGRQETQYF
v_call: TRBV11-2; clone_size: .; j_call: TRBJ2-1; d_call: TRBD2; cdr3_nt: TGTGCCAGCAGCTTAGGTGGGACTAGTGGGGGGCTCGAGCAGTTCTTC; cdr3_aa: CASSLGGTSGGLEQFF
v_call: TRBV11-2; clone_size: .; j_call: TRBJ1-5; d_call: .; cdr3_nt: TGTGCCAGCAGCGCCCATAATCAGCCCCAGCATTTT; cdr3_aa: CASSAHNQPQHF
v_call: TRBV24-1; clone_size: few; j_call: TRBJ1-2; d_call: TRBD1; cdr3_nt: TGTGCCACCAGTGATTCCCTGCAGAGCTCACAGGGGGCCTATGGCTACACCTTC; cdr3_aa: CATSDSLQSSQGAYGYTF
v_call: TRBV20-1; clone_size: few; j_call: TRBJ2-7; d_call: .; cdr3_nt: TGCAGTGCTAGAGATGGGGCGAGAAGCTCCTACGAGCAGTACTTC; cdr3_aa: CSARDGARSSYEQYF
v_call: TRBV20-1; clone_size: few; j_call: TRBJ1-6; d_call: TRBD1; cdr3_nt: TGCAGTGCTAGATCTGGTTCGCGAAGGGACAGAGATGAGGCACCCCTCCACTTT; cdr3_aa: CSARSGSRRDRDEAPLHF
v_call: TRBV6-1; clone_size: .; j_call: TRBJ2-5; d_call: .; cdr3_nt: TGTGCCAGCACCGGCGGGGGCGGCGGGGCCCAGTACTTC; cdr3_aa: CASTGGGGGAQYF
v_call: TRBV24-1; clone_size: .; j_call: TRBJ2-3; d_call: .; cdr3_nt: TGTGCCACCTTTTTCGATACGCAGTATTTT; cdr3_aa: CATFFDTQYF